This T cell receptor (beta chain) was sequenced for a study of PD-1 blockade in classical Hodgkin lymphoma (dated by TCRdb to about 2020). Background for the entire study: Nivolumab dosing was 3 mg/kg intravenously every 2 weeks, continuing until either disease progression or unacceptable toxicity. The study used CyTOF and TCR beta sequencing to define a peripheral blood immune signature of response to PD-1 blockade in classical Hodgkin lymphoma. Paper-wide results and their limitations: Trial patients achieving complete response had baseline diversity similar to newly diagnosed patients, whereas partial responders and progressors had significantly lower diversity. By C4D1, a significant rise was seen in CD4+ TCR diversity but not in CD8+ TCR diversity (p=0.0027 vs p=0.16), and the rise was most apparent among complete responders (p=0.02). Only a single clinical trial cohort was studied, and what caused the repertoire differences, possibly disease activity or prior therapy, remained undefined. Baseline TCR diversity was reported as lower in newly diagnosed patients than in healthy donors, and lower still in relapsed/refractory patients. Diversity was lower in patients who began nivolumab less than 1 year after ASCT, so these patients were left out of later analyses to avoid confounding by immune reconstitution.

Genomic DNA was extracted with the Qiagen DNeasy kit from unsorted PBMCs and from negatively selected CD4+ and CD8+ fractions. TCR beta CDR3 regions were amplified by immunoSEQ multiplex PCR using primers annealing to V and J segments. A synthetic immune receptor repertoire was used to minimize amplification bias, and any residual bias was removed computationally once sequencing was done. Regarding the original processing steps: Repertoire diversity was quantified as the Shannon entropy index using custom Python scripts. The unsorted, CD4+ and CD8+ repertoires were each analyzed separately, with the exception of combined analyses, where CD4+ and CD8+ sequences were merged in silico. Clonal expansion was defined as a frequency increase of at least 2-fold after treatment compared with C1D1, and clones undetected at baseline were assigned a pseudocount of 0.5. Clones with 0 or 1 copy at C1D1 were classified as singleton clones, and clones with 2 or more copies were classified as non-singleton clones. Clones expanded in unsorted samples were labelled as CD4+, CD8+ or unknown by matching protein sequences in sorted samples from the same patient. Wilcoxon tests were applied to paired samples to test diversity changes from C1D1 to C4D1. In TCRdb, the immuneACCESS table is reduced to in-frame sequences with V and J assigned. These tables do not hold every clone; where another copy was compared, an unresolved V gene accounts for under half, and the others remain unexplained. V, J and clone size derive from that table, while D and trimming were established from the DNA sequence. The sample includes around 34,000 clones, with about nine tenths observed a single time. The ten largest clones add up to more than 0.2% of the sample.

The meaning of the sample's time point label: cycle 1 day 1 (C1D1), immediately before nivolumab initiation. Every trial patient had relapsed after autologous stem cell transplantation, and cohorts A, B and C differed in prior brentuximab vedotin exposure. CD4+ T cells were purified from thawed PBMCs by magnetic negative selection with a Miltenyi CD4+ T cell isolation kit. A total of 56 patients with relapsed/refractory classical Hodgkin lymphoma made up the trial cohort, and each patient's best overall response was complete response, partial response or progressive disease. Single-agent nivolumab was administered to trial patients in the multi-cohort phase II CheckMate 205 trial. An independent review committee assessed best overall response by applying the 2007 International Working Group response criteria. Trial PBMCs were collected just before the start of nivolumab (C1D1) and during therapy at cycle 2 day 1 and cycle 4 day 1. Peripheral blood was collected in 8 mL Vacutainer Cell Preparation Tubes, from which PBMCs were isolated by centrifugation and then cryopreserved. Purified CD4+ and CD8+ fractions were generated only in cases for which an additional PBMC sample was available. On LS columns in a quadroMACS separator, the magnetically labelled cells were depleted, and the flow-through was collected as the purified fraction.

As encoded in the germline V gene, CDR1 is SGHRS while CDR2 is YFSETQ. The cysteine opens and the phenylalanine closes a CDR3 of 15 amino acids. Kept here is only the CDR3 DNA, which spans 45 bases and is read in frame from base 1. Here V drops 4 bases and J drops 9 bases, and the junction holds 12 bases not matched to any gene. A remark on this clone: It has no known antigen specificity. There are no base qualities to consult, and no much larger clone falls within one base.

The sequence was obtained from a human donor with classical Hodgkin lymphoma. The chain uses TRBV5-1 and TRBJ1-4; 7 bases in between match TRBD1. This specimen was CD4+ T cells from blood, taken at baseline. CDR3 protein: CASSGNTGVGKKLFF. The DNA sequence is as follows: TGCGCCAGCAGCGGTAATACAGGGGTGGGGAAAAAACTGTTTTTT.